The 20 T cell receptor beta chains presented below share a single source sample, sequenced in a study of long-term antiretroviral therapy in people with HIV. Samples were assayed with immunoSEQ v3.0 at survey level. Some clones are missing from TCRdb's copy, which holds only in-frame ones; the method was immunoSEQ multiplex PCR. The repertoire holds around 38,000 clones, with roughly 93% as singletons. The sequenced sample was unsorted PBMCs, obtained 9 to 9.5 years after starting antiretroviral therapy. The receptors stem from a young man with HIV.

The chain recombines TRBV4-2 with TRBJ2-7, with a possible D match to TRBD1 (6 bases). Germline loops: CDR1 LGHNA, CDR2 YNFKEQ. V dropped 1 base and J dropped 0 bases, with 10 bases sitting between them. The CDR3 sequence is 15 residues long. The CDR3 DNA reads as TGTGCCAGCAGCCAAGTCGGACAGAGCTCCTACGAGCAGTACTTC. This codes for CASSQVGQSSYEQYF.

The rearrangement links TRBV9 to TRBJ2-3; D tentatively reads TRBD1 or TRBD2 (6 bases each). This CDR3 region has 14 residues. V lost 6 bases to trimming and J lost 4 bases, with 15 bases between them. Germline loops: CDR1 SGDLS, CDR2 YYNGEE. CDR3 loop: CASTLGGSADTQYF. In DNA form, the CDR3 reads TGTGCCAGCACCCTAGGGGGGTCTGCAGATACGCAGTATTTT.

The V call is TRBV9, the J call TRBJ2-5, with D possibly matching TRBD1 (6 bases). The CDR3 runs to 14 residues. Germline CDR1 is SGDLS and CDR2 is YYNGEE. The V end lost 0 bases, the J end lost 1 base, and 7 bases lay between the germline ends. The CDR3 nucleotides read TGTGCCAGCAGCGTAGGGGGGCTCCAAGAGACCCAGTACTTC. This sequence encodes CASSVGGLQETQYF. Combining the CDR3 with reference TRBV9 and TRBJ2-5 gives the whole variable domain DSGVTQTPKHLITATGQRVTLRCSPRSGDLSVYWYQQSLDQGLQFLIQYYNGEERAKGNILERFSAQQFPDLHSELNLSSLELGDSALYFCASSVGGLQETQYFGPGTRLLVL.

This clone came up once. V is TRBV18 and J is TRBJ2-4; unclear D gene. The germline V gene has CDR1 KGHSH and CDR2 LQKENI. The germline V and J ends were trimmed by 1 base and 7 bases, with 8 bases remaining between them. The CDR3 contains 13 residues. CDR3 region: CASSPRSDNIQYF. For the CDR3, the DNA is TGTGCCAGCTCACCACGGTCTGACAACATTCAGTACTTC.

The chain is built from TRBV5-4 and TRBJ1-1, with D uncertain. Between the trimmed V and J ends, which lost 4 bases and 1 base, there was a span of 14 bases. The CDR3 loop spans 15 amino acids. Germline V gene sequence: CDR1 SGHNT, CDR2 YYREEE (reference sequence). The CDR3 coding sequence is TGTGCCAGCAGCCCAGGCTGGACGGGGAACACTGAAGCTTTCTTT. The encoded protein is CASSPGWTGNTEAFF.

This sequence joins TRBV27 and TRBJ2-7; a possible D gene is TRBD1 (6 bases). V was clipped by 2 bases and J by 0 bases, with 17 bases between them. The CDR3 has 17 residues. Germline assignment: CDR1 MNHEY and CDR2 SMNVEV (reference sequence). The CDR3 reads CASSLRRPQGSSYEQYF. In DNA form, the CDR3 reads TGTGCCAGCAGTTTACGGAGACCACAGGGTAGCTCCTACGAGCAGTACTTC.

The V gene is TRBV6-5, the J gene TRBJ2-2; D may be TRBD2 (5 bases). Trimming cost V 6 bases and J 6 bases, with 17 bases left between them. The CDR3 is 15 residues long. Germline V gives CDR1 MNHEY, CDR2 SVGAGI. The CDR3 nucleotides read TGTGCCAGCAGGATAGGCCGGGAAGAGGCCGGGGAGCTGTTTTTT. As protein: CASRIGREEAGELFF.

This clone was detected once. The chain carries TRBV7-6 and TRBJ2-5; D gene uncertain. V was shortened by 5 bases and J by 3 bases, with 10 bases between the two germline ends. The length of the CDR3 is 13 residues. Germline V CDR1 and CDR2: SGHVS, FNYEAQ. In nucleotides, the CDR3 is TGTGCCAGCAGCGTAACTACCGAAGAGACCCAGTACTTC. This translates into CASSVTTEETQYF.

This clone was observed a single time. The gene calls are TRBV5-1 and TRBJ2-5, with 7 bases lining up with TRBD1. CDR3 size: 14 residues. Germline V gives CDR1 SGHRS, CDR2 YFSETQ. V shed 5 bases and J 2 bases; nucleotides not matched to a gene: 6. CDR3 amino acids: CASSAGQVQETQYF. The CDR3 DNA reads as TGCGCCAGCAGTGCTGGACAGGTTCAAGAGACCCAGTACTTC.

The J gene is TRBJ2-1, the V gene TRBV5-5, with TRBD1 matching over 8 bases. Losses at the gene ends were 4 bases for V and 7 bases for J; bases not matched to a gene: 10. CDR3 length equals 15 residues. The V gene's germline CDR1 is SGHKS and CDR2 YYEKEE (reference sequence). The CDR3 region is CASSPQGGLGNEQFF. The CDR3 nucleotides are TGTGCCAGCAGCCCACAGGGGGGCCTGGGAAATGAGCAGTTCTTC. The full variable domain, in which reference TRBV5-5 and TRBJ2-1 provide the parts outside the CDR3, is DAGVTQSPTHLIKTRGQQVTLRCSPISGHKSVSWYQQVLGQGPQFIFQYYEKEERGRGNFPDRFSARQFPNYSSELNVNALLLGDSALYLCASSPQGGLGNEQFFGPGTRLTVL.

A word on this clone: The junction departs from the called germline gene at one end, perhaps through a read error. The CDR3 nucleotides are TGTGCTAGCAGCGTCTCAGGGGGCTACAATGAGCAGTTCTTC. Amino acid sequence: CASSVSGGYNEQFF. The rearrangement joins TRBV7-7 to TRBJ2-1, with TRBD1 matching 7 bases. The CDR3 covers 14 residues. Germline CDR1 reads SSHAT; CDR2 reads FNYEAQ (reference sequence).

The chain joins TRBV6-1 to TRBJ1-3; 9 nucleotides line up with TRBD1. Germline trimming cut 2 bases from V and 4 bases from J; bases unmatched to any gene: 9. The CDR3 length is 17 residues. The germline V gene encodes CDR1 MNHNS and CDR2 SASEGT. The DNA for the CDR3 is TGTGCCAGCAGTGAATGGACAGGGGCCTCGTCAGGAAACACCATATATTTT. It specifies CASSEWTGASSGNTIYF.

V usage is TRBV7-9 and J usage is TRBJ2-7, with a tentative D call TRBD2 (5 bases). CDR1 SEHNR and CDR2 FQNEAQ come from the germline V gene (reference sequence). The CDR3 extends over 14 amino acids. V was pared by 10 bases and J by 7 bases, with 23 bases between. The CDR3: CATNRGIESGEQYV. In DNA, the CDR3 is TGTGCCACCAACCGGGGTATAGAGTCGGGGGAGCAGTACGTC.

This clone was recorded once. V usage is TRBV7-9 and J usage is TRBJ1-1; a weak D match, TRBD1 (5 bases). V lost 5 bases and J 1 base, leaving 23 bases between the germline ends. The length of the CDR3 is 18 residues. Germline V gene lookup returns CDR1 SEHNR and CDR2 FQNEAQ (reference sequence). Here the CDR3 reads CASSTPRDPYRWNTEAFF. The DNA of the CDR3 is TGTGCCAGCAGCACCCCCCGGGACCCATATCGATGGAACACTGAAGCTTTCTTT.

This clone was recorded only once. This chain connects TRBV6-1 to TRBJ1-3; D is possibly TRBD1 (6 bases). CDR1 is MNHNS and CDR2 is SASEGT in the germline V gene. The CDR3 loop spans 15 amino acids. Between the trimmed V and J ends, which lost 6 bases and 4 bases, there was a span of 16 bases. For the CDR3, the DNA is TGTGCCAGCAGGGAAATACAGGGCGCGGGAAACACCATATATTTT. Its protein product is CASREIQGAGNTIYF.

The chain recombines TRBV7-9 with TRBJ2-5; TRBD1 agrees at 8 bases. Germline V CDR1 and CDR2: SEHNR, FQNEAQ (reference sequence). V lost 3 bases and J lost 4; bases outside the gene matches: 16. The CDR3 is made up of 18 amino acids. The CDR3 loop reads CASSFSWDRPGTTETQYF. CDR3 coding DNA: TGTGCCAGCAGCTTTAGTTGGGACAGGCCCGGGACGACAGAGACCCAGTACTTC.

V is TRBV28 and J is TRBJ2-6, with a possible D match to TRBD1 (5 bases). The CDR3 runs 14 residues. CDR1 and CDR2 from the germline V gene are MDHEN and SYDVKM. V was cut by 4 bases and J by 1 base, with 5 bases left in between. The CDR3 DNA reads as TGTGCCAGCAGTTCAGGGTCTGGGGCCAACGTCCTGACTTTC. The encoded protein is CASSSGSGANVLTF.

This rearrangement joins TRBV11-2 to TRBJ2-1; no clear D. CDR3 size: 14 residues. CDR1 is SGHAT, CDR2 FQNNGV, per germline. V dropped 5 bases and J dropped 9 bases, with 17 bases sitting between them. The CDR3 is CASSPTLAEAEQFF. The CDR3 nucleotides read TGTGCCAGCAGCCCGACGTTGGCAGAGGCTGAGCAGTTCTTC.

This chain connects TRBV9 to TRBJ2-5; 10 bases are shared with TRBD2. The CDR3 is made up of 13 amino acids. Germline-derived CDR1 and CDR2 are SGDLS and YYNGEE. The junction had 0 bases not matched to a gene; V was cut back by 2 bases and J by 5 bases. DNA of the CDR3: TGTGCCAGCAGCGTTAGCGGGAGGGAGACCCAGTACTTC. Translation gives CASSVSGRETQYF. The full variable domain, with the rest looked up from reference TRBV9 and TRBJ2-5, is DSGVTQTPKHLITATGQRVTLRCSPRSGDLSVYWYQQSLDQGLQFLIQYYNGEERAKGNILERFSAQQFPDLHSELNLSSLELGDSALYFCASSVSGRETQYFGPGTRLLVL.

The genes are TRBV2 and TRBJ1-2; possible D gene TRBD1, 6 bases. Germline CDR1 reads SNHLY; CDR2 reads FYNNEI. Trimming removed 11 bases from V and 2 bases from J, with 12 bases in between. There are 12 residues in the CDR3. The CDR3 DNA follows: TGTGCCGTCAGGGGAGGGAACTATGGCTACACCTTC. Its translation: CAVRGGNYGYTF. The full variable domain, with the rest looked up from reference TRBV2 and TRBJ1-2, is EPEVTQTPSHQVTQMGQEVILRCVPISNHLYFYWYRQILGQKVEFLVSFYNNEISEKSEIFDDQFSVERPDGSNFTLKIRSTKLEDSAMYFCAVRGGNYGYTFGSGTRLTVV.